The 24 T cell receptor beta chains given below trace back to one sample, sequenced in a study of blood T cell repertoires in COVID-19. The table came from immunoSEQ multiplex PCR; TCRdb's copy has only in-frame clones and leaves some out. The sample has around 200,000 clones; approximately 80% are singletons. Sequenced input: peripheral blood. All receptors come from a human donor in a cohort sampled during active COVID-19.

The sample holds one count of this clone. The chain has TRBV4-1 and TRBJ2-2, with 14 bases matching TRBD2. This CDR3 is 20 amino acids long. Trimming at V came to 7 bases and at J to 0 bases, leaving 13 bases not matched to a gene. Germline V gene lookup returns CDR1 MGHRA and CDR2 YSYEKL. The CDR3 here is CASTPSPGLAGEANTGELFF. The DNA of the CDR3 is TGCGCCAGCACCCCAAGCCCGGGACTAGCGGGAGAAGCGAACACCGGGGAGCTGTTTTTT.

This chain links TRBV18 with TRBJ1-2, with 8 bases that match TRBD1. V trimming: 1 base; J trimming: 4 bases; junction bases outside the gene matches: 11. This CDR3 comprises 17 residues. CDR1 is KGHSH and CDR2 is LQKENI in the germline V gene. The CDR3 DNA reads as TGTGCCAGCTCACCACGGACAGGGAGTTTGGTATCCTATGGCTACACCTTC. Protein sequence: CASSPRTGSLVSYGYTF.

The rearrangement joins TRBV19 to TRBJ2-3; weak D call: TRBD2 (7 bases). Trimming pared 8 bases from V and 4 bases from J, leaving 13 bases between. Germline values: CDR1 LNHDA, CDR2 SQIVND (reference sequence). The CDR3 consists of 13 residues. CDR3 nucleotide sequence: TGTGCCAGTGAGGGGGGGCTTGCAGATACGCAGTATTTT. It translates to CASEGGLADTQYF.

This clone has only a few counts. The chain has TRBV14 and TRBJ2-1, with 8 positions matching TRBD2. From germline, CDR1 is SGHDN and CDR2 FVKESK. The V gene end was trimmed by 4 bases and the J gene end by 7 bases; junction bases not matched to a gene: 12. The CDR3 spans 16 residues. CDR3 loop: CASSRSVTSGRNEQFF. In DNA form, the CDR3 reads TGTGCCAGCAGCCGAAGCGTAACTAGCGGTAGAAATGAGCAGTTCTTC. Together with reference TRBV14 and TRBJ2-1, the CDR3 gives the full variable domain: EAGVTQFPSHSVIEKGQTVTLRCDPISGHDNLYWYRRVMGKEIKFLLHFVKESKQDESGMPNNRFLAERTGGTYSTLKVQPAELEDSGVYFCASSRSVTSGRNEQFFGPGTRLTVL.

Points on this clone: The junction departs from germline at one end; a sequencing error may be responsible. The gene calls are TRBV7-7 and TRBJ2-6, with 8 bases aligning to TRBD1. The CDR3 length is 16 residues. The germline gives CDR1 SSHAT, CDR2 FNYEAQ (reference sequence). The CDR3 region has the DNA TGTGCTAGCAGCCCCCGGACAGGGACTGGGGCCAACGTCCTGACTTTC. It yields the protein CASSPRTGTGANVLTF.

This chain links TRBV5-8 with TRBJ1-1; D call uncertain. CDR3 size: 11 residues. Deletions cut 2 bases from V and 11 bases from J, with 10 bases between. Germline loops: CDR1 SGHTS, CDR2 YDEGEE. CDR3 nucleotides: TGTGCCAGCAGCTTATCCCCGAGGGCTTTCTTT. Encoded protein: CASSLSPRAFF.

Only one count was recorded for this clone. The CDR3 is CASSEALSGDTEAFF. The CDR3 coding sequence is TGTGCCAGCAGTGAAGCGCTCTCGGGGGACACTGAAGCTTTCTTT. The chain couples TRBV6-1 to TRBJ1-1; TRBD1 is a possible D gene (5 bases). Trimming stripped 0 bases from V and 3 bases from J, with 11 bases between. Germline CDR1 is MNHNS and CDR2 is SASEGT. CDR3 size: 15 residues.

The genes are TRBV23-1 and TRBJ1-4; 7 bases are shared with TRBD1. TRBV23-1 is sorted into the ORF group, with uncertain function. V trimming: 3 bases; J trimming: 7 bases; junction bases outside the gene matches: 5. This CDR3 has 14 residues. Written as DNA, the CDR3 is TGCGCCAGCAGTCACAACCAGGGGGGTGAAAAACTGTTTTTT. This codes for CASSHNQGGEKLFF.

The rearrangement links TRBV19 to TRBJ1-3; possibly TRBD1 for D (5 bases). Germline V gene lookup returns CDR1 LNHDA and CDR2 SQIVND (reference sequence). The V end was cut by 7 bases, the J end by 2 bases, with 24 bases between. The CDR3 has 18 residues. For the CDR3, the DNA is TGTGCCAGTACCCCGGCGGGGGGTTTAGAGTCTGCTGGAAACACCATATATTTT. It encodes CASTPAGGLESAGNTIYF.

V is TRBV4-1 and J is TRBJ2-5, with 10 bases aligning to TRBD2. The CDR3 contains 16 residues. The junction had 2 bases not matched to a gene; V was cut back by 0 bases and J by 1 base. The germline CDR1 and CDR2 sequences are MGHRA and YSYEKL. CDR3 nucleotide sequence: TGCGCCAGCAGCCAAGAGCGACTAGCGGGCCAAGAGACCCAGTACTTC. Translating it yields CASSQERLAGQETQYF.

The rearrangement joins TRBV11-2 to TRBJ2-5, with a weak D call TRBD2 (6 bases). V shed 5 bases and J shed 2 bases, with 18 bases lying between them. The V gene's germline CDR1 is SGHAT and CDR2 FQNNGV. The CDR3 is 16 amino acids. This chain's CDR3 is CASSRDGGARQETQYF. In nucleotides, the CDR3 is TGTGCCAGCAGCCGGGATGGAGGGGCGCGGCAAGAGACCCAGTACTTC.

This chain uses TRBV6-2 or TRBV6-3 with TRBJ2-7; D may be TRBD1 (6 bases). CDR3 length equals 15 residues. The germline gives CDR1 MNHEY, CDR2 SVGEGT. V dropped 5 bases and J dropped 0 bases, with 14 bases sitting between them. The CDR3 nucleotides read TGTGCCAGCAGTAGGGCAGGGGTCCTCTCCTACGAGCAGTACTTC. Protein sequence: CASSRAGVLSYEQYF.

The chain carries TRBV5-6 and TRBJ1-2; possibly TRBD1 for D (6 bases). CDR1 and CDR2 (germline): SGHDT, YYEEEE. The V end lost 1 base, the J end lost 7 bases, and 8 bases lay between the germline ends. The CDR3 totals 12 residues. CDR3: CASSLTGLGYTF. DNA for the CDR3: TGTGCCAGCAGCTTGACAGGGCTTGGCTACACCTTC. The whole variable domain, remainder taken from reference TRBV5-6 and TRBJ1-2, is DAGVTQSPTHLIKTRGQQVTLRCSPKSGHDTVSWYQQALGQGPQFIFQYYEEEERQRGNFPDRFSGHQFPNYSSELNVNALLLGDSALYLCASSLTGLGYTFGSGTRLTVV.

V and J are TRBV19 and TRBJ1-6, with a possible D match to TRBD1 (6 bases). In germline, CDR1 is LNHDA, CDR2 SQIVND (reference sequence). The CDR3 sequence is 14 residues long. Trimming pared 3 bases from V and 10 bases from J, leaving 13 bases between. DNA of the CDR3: TGTGCCAGTAGTATGGGGCAGGGGTACTCACCCCTCCACTTT. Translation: CASSMGQGYSPLHF. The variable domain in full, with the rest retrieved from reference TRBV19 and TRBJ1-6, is DGGITQSPKYLFRKEGQNVTLSCEQNLNHDAMYWYRQDPGQGLRLIYYSQIVNDFQKGDIAEGYSVSREKKESFPLTVTSAQKNPTAFYLCASSMGQGYSPLHFGNGTRLTVT.

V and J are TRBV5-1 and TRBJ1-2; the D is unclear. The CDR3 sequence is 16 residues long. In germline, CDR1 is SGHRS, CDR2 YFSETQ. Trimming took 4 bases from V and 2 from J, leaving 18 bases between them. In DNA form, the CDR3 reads TGCGCCAGCAGCCAAACTAGGGTGGGAAGCAACTATGGCTACACCTTC. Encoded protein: CASSQTRVGSNYGYTF.

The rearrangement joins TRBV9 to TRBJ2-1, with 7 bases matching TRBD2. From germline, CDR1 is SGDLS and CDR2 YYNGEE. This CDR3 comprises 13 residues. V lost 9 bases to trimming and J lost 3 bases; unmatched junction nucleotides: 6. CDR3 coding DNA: TGTGCCAAAAGACTAGCAAACTACAATGAGCAGTTCTTC. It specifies CAKRLANYNEQFF. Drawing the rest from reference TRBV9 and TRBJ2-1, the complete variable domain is DSGVTQTPKHLITATGQRVTLRCSPRSGDLSVYWYQQSLDQGLQFLIQYYNGEERAKGNILERFSAQQFPDLHSELNLSSLELGDSALYFCAKRLANYNEQFFGPGTRLTVL.

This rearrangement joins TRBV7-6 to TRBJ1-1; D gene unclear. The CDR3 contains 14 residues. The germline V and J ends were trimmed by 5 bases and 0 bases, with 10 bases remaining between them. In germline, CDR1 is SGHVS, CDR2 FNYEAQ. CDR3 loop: CASSNRHLNTEAFF. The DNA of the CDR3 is TGTGCCAGCAGCAACAGACACTTGAACACTGAAGCTTTCTTT. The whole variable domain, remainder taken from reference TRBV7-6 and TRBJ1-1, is GAGVSQSPRYKVTKRGQDVALRCDPISGHVSLYWYRQALGQGPEFLTYFNYEAQQDKSGLPNDRFSAERPEGSISTLTIQRTEQRDSAMYRCASSNRHLNTEAFFGQGTRLTVV.

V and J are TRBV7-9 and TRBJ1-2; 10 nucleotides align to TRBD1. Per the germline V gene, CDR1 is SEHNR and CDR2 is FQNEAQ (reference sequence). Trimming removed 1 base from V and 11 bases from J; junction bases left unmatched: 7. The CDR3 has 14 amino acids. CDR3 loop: CASSLDETGGGYTF. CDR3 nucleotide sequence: TGTGCCAGCAGCTTAGACGAGACAGGGGGCGGGTACACCTTC.

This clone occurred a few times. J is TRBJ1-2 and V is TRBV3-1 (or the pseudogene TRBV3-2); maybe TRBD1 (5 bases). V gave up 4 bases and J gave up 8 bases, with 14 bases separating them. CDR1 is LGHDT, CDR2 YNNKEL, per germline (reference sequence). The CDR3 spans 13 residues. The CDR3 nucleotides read TGTGCCAGCAGCCTCGGGACTTCGATGGGCTACACCTTC. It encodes CASSLGTSMGYTF.

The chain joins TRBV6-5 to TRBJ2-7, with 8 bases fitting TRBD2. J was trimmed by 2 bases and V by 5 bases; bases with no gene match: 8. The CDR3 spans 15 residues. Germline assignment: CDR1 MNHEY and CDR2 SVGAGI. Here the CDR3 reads CASSRGGIGTYEQYF. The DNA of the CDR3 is TGTGCCAGCAGTCGCGGGGGGATTGGGACCTACGAGCAGTACTTC.

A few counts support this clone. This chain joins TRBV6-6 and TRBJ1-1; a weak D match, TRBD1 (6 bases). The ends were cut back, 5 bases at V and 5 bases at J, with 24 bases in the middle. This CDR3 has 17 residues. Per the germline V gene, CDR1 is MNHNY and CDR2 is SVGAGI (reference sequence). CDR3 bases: TGTGCCAGCAGTCAACTCCCCCCGAACAGGGTTGGTACTGAAGCTTTCTTT. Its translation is CASSQLPPNRVGTEAFF.

In DNA, the CDR3 is TGTGCCAGCAGTGGGCTACTTGGTCCGGGACAGGGGGATCCCTACGAGCAGTACTTC. This sequence encodes CASSGLLGPGQGDPYEQYF. The chain has TRBV27 and TRBJ2-7; 11 bases match TRBD1. The CDR3 has 19 residues. The ends lost 5 bases at V and 2 bases at J; junction bases unmatched: 17. Germline CDR1 is MNHEY and CDR2 is SMNVEV (reference sequence).

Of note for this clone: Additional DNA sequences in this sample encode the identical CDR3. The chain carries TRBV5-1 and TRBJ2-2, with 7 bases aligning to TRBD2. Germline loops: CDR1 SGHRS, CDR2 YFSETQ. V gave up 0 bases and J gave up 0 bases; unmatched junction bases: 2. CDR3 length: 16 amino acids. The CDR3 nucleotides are TGCGCCAGCAGCTTGGCAAGCGGGGCGAACACCGGGGAGCTGTTTTTT. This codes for CASSLASGANTGELFF.

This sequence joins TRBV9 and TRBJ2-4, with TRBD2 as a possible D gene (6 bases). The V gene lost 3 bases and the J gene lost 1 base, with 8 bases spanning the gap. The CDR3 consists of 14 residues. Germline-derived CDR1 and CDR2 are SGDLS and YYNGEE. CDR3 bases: TGTGCCAGCAGCGCCGGGGGTGCCAAAAACATTCAGTACTTC. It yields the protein CASSAGGAKNIQYF.